The present T cell receptor beta chain was sequenced within a study of blood T cell repertoires in COVID-19. Across the whole study: T cells, B-cell-depleted T cells, or PBMCs supplied cDNA or gDNA.

The CDR3 extends over 15 amino acids. V shed 2 bases and J 1 base; nucleotides not matched to a gene: 4. CDR1 LGHNA and CDR2 YNFKEQ come from the germline V gene. Original methodology: Reference gene primer amplification gave nucleated cell count estimates. The data were produced by immunoSEQ multiplex PCR, yet TCRdb's version contains in-frame clones alone and is incomplete. The D gene and trimming were derived from the DNA, and the V and J assignments and clone size from that table. The sample has over 250,000 clones; roughly four fifths are singletons. Material: peripheral blood. The TCR was taken from a woman aged 45-59 years who had recovered from COVID-19. The chain has TRBV4-2 and TRBJ2-7, with 8 bases aligning to TRBD1. CDR3 loop: CASSQRTGNSYEQYF. CDR3 DNA sequence: TGTGCCAGCAGCCAACGGACAGGGAATTCCTACGAGCAGTACTTC.